The entry below gives a single T cell receptor (beta chain) sequence along with its context. The antigen is not known. This entry is derived from a study of blood T cells in healthy people across ages. General study points: Significant beta diversity loss was already apparent by age around 36, declining roughly linearly.

The authors drew 8.5 to 10 milliliters of peripheral blood from each donor. Researchers report isolating at least 7 million PBMCs per sample. A second PCR, run for roughly 7 to 11 cycles, used a sample-barcoded 5' primer plus a J-beta primer mix. Every single cDNA molecule received a tag from a template-switch adaptor with 12 random nucleotides. TCRdb fed the 5' RACE reads into MiXCR, producing one record per CDR3 protein. The sample contains some 800,000 distinct CDR3 sequences, more than 40% of which appear only once. This CDR3 spans 16 amino acids. The germline V gene has CDR1 SGHTA and CDR2 FQGNSA. The J segment lost 2 bases and the V segment lost 5 bases, leaving 7 bases of the junction unmatched.

The clonotype was recovered from a man aged 55-75 years in good health. Sequencing was done on a sample of blood. The chain couples TRBV7-2 to TRBJ2-3, with 10 nucleotides matching TRBD1. The CDR3 loop reads CASSPRDRGATDTQYF. The DNA of the CDR3 is TGTGCCAGCAGCCCTCGGGACAGGGGAGCCACAGATACGCAGTATTTT.